This TCR beta chain originates from a study of T cell repertoires in aging, cancer and after chemotherapy. The template was genomic DNA from peripheral blood, not RNA. In this sample, this clonotype is medium-sized. Multiplex touch-down PCR with TRB-A/B primers amplified rearranged V-D-J TRB sequences. TCRdb independently ran MiXCR on the multiplex PCR reads; one entry per CDR3 protein. The sample comprises thousands of distinct CDR3 sequences, approximately 25% of which are singletons, and around 2.8% rests with the top ten. Sequencing was performed on blood. The sequence was collected from a human donor with a blood cancer.

The CDR3: CASSGDYSHTQYF. For the CDR3, the DNA is TGTGCCAGCAGTGGGGACTATTCCCATACGCAGTATTTT. This rearrangement joins TRBV27 to TRBJ2-3, with TRBD2 matching 7 bases. CDR1 and CDR2 from the germline V gene are MNHEY and SMNVEV (reference sequence). V dropped 5 bases and J dropped 7; count of bases not matched to a gene: 6. This CDR3 has 13 residues.